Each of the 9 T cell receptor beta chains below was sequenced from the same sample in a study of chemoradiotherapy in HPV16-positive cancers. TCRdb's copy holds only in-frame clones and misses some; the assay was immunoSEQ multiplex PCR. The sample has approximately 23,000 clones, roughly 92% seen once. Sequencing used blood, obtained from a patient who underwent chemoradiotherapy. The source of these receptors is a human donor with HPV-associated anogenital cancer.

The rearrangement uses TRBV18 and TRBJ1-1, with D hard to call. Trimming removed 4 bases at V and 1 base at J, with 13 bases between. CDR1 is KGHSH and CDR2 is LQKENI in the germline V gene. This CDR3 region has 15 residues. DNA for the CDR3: TGTGCCAGCTCACTTATTCCACAGAGGAACACTGAAGCTTTCTTT. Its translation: CASSLIPQRNTEAFF. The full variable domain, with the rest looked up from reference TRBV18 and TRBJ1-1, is NAGVMQNPRHLVRRRGQEARLRCSPMKGHSHVYWYRQLPEEGLKFMVYLQKENIIDESGMPKERFSAEFPKEGPSILRIQQVVRGDSAAYFCASSLIPQRNTEAFFGQGTRLTVV.

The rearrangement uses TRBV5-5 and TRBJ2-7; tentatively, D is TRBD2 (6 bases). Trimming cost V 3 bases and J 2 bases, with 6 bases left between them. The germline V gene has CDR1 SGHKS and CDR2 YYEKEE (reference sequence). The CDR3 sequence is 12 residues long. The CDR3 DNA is TGTGCCAGCAGCTGGACTACCTACGAGCAGTACTTC. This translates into CASSWTTYEQYF.

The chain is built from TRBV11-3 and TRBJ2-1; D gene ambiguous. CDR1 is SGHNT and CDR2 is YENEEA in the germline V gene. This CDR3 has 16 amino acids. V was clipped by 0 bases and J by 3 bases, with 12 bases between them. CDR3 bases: TGTGCCAGCAGCTTAGATCGTTGGACGGACTACAATGAGCAGTTCTTC. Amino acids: CASSLDRWTDYNEQFF.

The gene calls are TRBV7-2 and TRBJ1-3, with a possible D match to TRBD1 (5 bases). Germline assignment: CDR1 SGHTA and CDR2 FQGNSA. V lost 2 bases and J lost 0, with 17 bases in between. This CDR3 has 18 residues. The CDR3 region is CASSLYLGQISSGNTIYF. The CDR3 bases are TGTGCCAGCAGCTTATATCTGGGGCAAATTAGCTCTGGAAACACCATATATTTT.

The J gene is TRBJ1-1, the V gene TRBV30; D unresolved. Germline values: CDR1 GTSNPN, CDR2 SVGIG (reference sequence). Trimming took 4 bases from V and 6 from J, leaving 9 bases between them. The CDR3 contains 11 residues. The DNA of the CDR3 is TGTGCCTGGACCACGTGGGCTGAAGCTTTCTTT. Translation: CAWTTWAEAFF.

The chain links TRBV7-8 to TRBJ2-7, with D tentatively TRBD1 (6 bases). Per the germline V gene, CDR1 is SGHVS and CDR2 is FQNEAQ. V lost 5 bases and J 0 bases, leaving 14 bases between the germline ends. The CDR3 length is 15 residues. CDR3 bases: TGTGCCAGCAGCAACCCGCAGGGGCTCTCCTACGAGCAGTACTTC. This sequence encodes CASSNPQGLSYEQYF.

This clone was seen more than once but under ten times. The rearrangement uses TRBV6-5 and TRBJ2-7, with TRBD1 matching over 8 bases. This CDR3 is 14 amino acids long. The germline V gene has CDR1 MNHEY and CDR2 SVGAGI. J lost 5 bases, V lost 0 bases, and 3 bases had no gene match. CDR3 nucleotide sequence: TGTGCCAGCAGTTACTCGTGGACAGGGAACGAGCAGTACTTC. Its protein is CASSYSWTGNEQYF.

The CDR3 reads CASSQADRTVYEQYF. The CDR3 nucleotides read TGTGCCAGCAGCCAAGCGGACAGGACAGTTTACGAGCAGTACTTC. The chain couples TRBV7-9 to TRBJ2-7; 7 nucleotides line up with TRBD1. The CDR3 spans 15 residues. The junction had 11 bases not matched to a gene; V was cut back by 5 bases and J by 4 bases. CDR1 and CDR2 from the germline V gene are SEHNR and FQNEAQ (reference sequence).

CDR3 protein: CASSLSGGTHTEAFF. The DNA of the CDR3 is TGTGCCAGCAGCTTATCGGGGGGTACCCACACTGAAGCTTTCTTT. The chain couples TRBV11-3 to TRBJ1-1; maybe TRBD1 (5 bases). Between the trimmed V and J ends, which lost 2 bases and 3 bases, there was a span of 13 bases. Germline-derived CDR1 and CDR2 are SGHNT and YENEEA. This CDR3 is built from 15 residues.